These 10 T cell receptor beta chains came from one sample sequenced in a study of regulatory T cells in long-lasting Graves disease. Sequencing libraries for TCR beta were prepared with iRepertoire HTBI primers and Arm-PCR of CDR3 regions. MiXCR, applied by TCRdb to the multiplex PCR reads, yields one record per CDR3 protein. The repertoire includes about 660,000 distinct CDR3 sequences, around 32% of them detected once, and roughly 40% sits in the top ten. Time point meaning: persistent/refractory GD, antithyroid drugs over 5 years with positive TRAb. With RNA extracted from PBMCs as input, the TCR library was made. The sample in question was peripheral blood mononuclear cells (PBMCs), obtained when the disease was refractory, from a patient treated with antithyroid drugs. These receptors were taken from a female donor with Graves disease.

This clonotype was observed at least ten times. The chain has TRBV12-5 and TRBJ1-5; no firm D call. CDR1 and CDR2 (germline): LGHNT, FRNRAP. The CDR3 totals 14 residues. V dropped 10 bases and J dropped 6 bases, with 19 bases sitting between them. The DNA of the CDR3 is TGTGCTACCTCGAATGGGCAGCCTGGTCAGCCCCAGCATTTT. Translated, it gives CATSNGQPGQPQHF.

Only a few counts were recorded for this clonotype. The chain uses TRBV7-9 and TRBJ2-7; 11 bases fit TRBD2. The CDR3 consists of 15 residues. Germline CDR1 is SEHNR and CDR2 is FQNEAQ (reference sequence). The ends lost 5 bases at V and 2 bases at J; junction bases unmatched: 5. This CDR3 is CASSLLAGDTYEQYF. The CDR3 DNA sequence: TGTGCCAGCAGCCTACTAGCGGGAGATACCTACGAGCAGTACTTC.

This clonotype showed up just a few times. This chain links TRBV30 with TRBJ2-5; 8 bases are shared with TRBD2. CDR3 length: 13 amino acids. Germline CDR1 GTSNPN, CDR2 SVGIG (reference sequence). V lost 5 bases and J lost 3; bases outside the gene matches: 5. CDR3 sequence (DNA): TGTGCCTGGGCGGACGGGGGGGAAGAGACCCAGTACTTC. It specifies CAWADGGEETQYF. The full variable domain, in which reference TRBV30 and TRBJ2-5 provide the parts outside the CDR3, is SQTIHQWPATLVQPVGSPLSLECTVEGTSNPNLYWYRQAAGRGLQLLFYSVGIGQISSEVPQNLSASRPQDRQFILSSKKLLLSDSGFYLCAWADGGEETQYFGPGTRLLVL.

V gene TRBV18 combines with J gene TRBJ1-1, with TRBD1 matching over 9 bases. There are 11 residues in the CDR3. The trim removed 5 bases at V and 11 bases at J, leaving 3 bases unmatched. Looked up from germline, CDR1 is KGHSH and CDR2 is LQKENI. CDR3 in amino acids: CASSSGQGAFF. In DNA, the CDR3 is TGTGCCAGCTCATCCGGACAGGGGGCTTTCTTT.

About this clonotype: The conserved phenylalanine or tryptophan normally closing the CDR3 is absent here, so this likely arose from a read error. The V gene is TRBV19, the J gene TRBJ1-2, with D unclear. In germline, CDR1 is LNHDA, CDR2 SQIVND (reference sequence). CDR3 size: 14 residues. V lost 3 bases to trimming and J lost 3 bases, with 11 bases between them. The CDR3 spells CASSMIGADYGYTL. The CDR3 DNA reads TGTGCCAGTAGTATGATTGGCGCGGACTATGGCTACACCCTC.

This chain links TRBV5-5 with TRBJ1-1; 7 bases line up with TRBD1. The CDR3 contains 17 residues. Losses at the gene ends were 1 base for V and 10 bases for J; bases not matched to a gene: 19. The germline CDR1 and CDR2 sequences are SGHKS and YYEKEE (reference sequence). CDR3 in amino acids: CASSLLDGQGVRAVAFF. The CDR3 coding sequence is TGTGCCAGCAGCTTGCTCGACGGTCAGGGGGTGAGAGCGGTAGCTTTCTTT. The complete variable domain, with remaining parts taken from reference TRBV5-5 and TRBJ1-1, reads DAGVTQSPTHLIKTRGQQVTLRCSPISGHKSVSWYQQVLGQGPQFIFQYYEKEERGRGNFPDRFSARQFPNYSSELNVNALLLGDSALYLCASSLLDGQGVRAVAFFGQGTRLTVV.

This clonotype has at least ten counts. V gene TRBV2 combines with J gene TRBJ1-2; no reliable D call. Germline V gives CDR1 SNHLY, CDR2 FYNNEI. The CDR3 length is 16 residues. V lost 3 bases and J lost 2, with 16 bases in between. This CDR3 reads CASSENRQVGNYGYTF. DNA for the CDR3: TGTGCCAGCAGTGAGAATAGGCAGGTTGGGAACTATGGCTACACCTTC.

This clonotype showed up many times. The V gene is TRBV2, the J gene TRBJ1-6, with a possible D match to TRBD1 (5 bases). Per germline, CDR1 SNHLY and CDR2 FYNNEI. This CDR3 has 16 amino acids. Between the trimmed V and J ends, which lost 1 base and 2 bases, there was a span of 9 bases. The CDR3 sequence: CASSEEGATYNSPLHF. The CDR3 nucleotides are TGTGCCAGCAGTGAAGAAGGGGCCACCTATAATTCACCCCTCCACTTT.

The J gene is TRBJ1-1, the V gene TRBV11-2; 7 bases fit TRBD1. Trimming at V came to 3 bases and at J to 8 bases, leaving 6 bases not matched to a gene. CDR3 length: 13 residues. Germline-derived CDR1 and CDR2 are SGHAT and FQNNGV. CDR3 in DNA: TGTGCCAGCAGCTTTGGGCCAGGGGGGGAAGCTTTCTTT. It translates to CASSFGPGGEAFF.

In its sample, this clonotype was seen many times. The chain combines TRBV28 with TRBJ1-2; D is uncertain. The CDR3 has 11 residues. Trimming removed 5 bases at V and 5 bases at J, with 6 bases between. From germline, CDR1 is MDHEN and CDR2 SYDVKM. The CDR3 loop reads CASSGRYGYTF. CDR3 sequence (DNA): TGTGCCAGCAGTGGGAGGTATGGCTACACCTTC.